The T cell receptor beta chain described here comes from a study of blood T cells in healthy people across ages. Using a J-beta primer mix together with a sample-barcoded 5' primer, a second PCR was run for roughly 7 to 12 cycles. Each CDR3 protein gets one entry after TCRdb re-called the 5' RACE reads with MiXCR. The sample has about 1.4 million distinct CDR3 sequences, 45% to 70% seen once. The sequence came from a man between 18 and 35 years old in good health. Sample: blood.

CDR3 bases: TGTGCCAGCTGTCCAGGGTCCCCCGGGGAGCTGTTTTTT. Translation: CASCPGSPGELFF. This chain links TRBV2 with TRBJ2-2; a possible D gene is TRBD1 (5 bases). From germline, CDR1 is SNHLY and CDR2 FYNNEI. Trimming left V 8 bases short and J 6 bases short, with 13 bases between. The length of the CDR3 is 13 residues.